This entry is about one T cell receptor (beta chain). The data originate from a study of T cell responses to AZD1222 COVID-19 vaccine. The repertoire was sequenced with immunoSEQ multiplex PCR; TCRdb's copy has only in-frame clones and lacks some. The table lists roughly 140,000 clones, roughly 90% of them singletons. Germline V CDR1 and CDR2: LGHDT, YNNKEL (reference sequence). The CDR3 spans 14 residues. V lost 4 bases and J lost 6, with 13 bases in between. The chain carries TRBV3-1 (or the pseudogene TRBV3-2) and TRBJ1-3; perhaps TRBD1 as D (6 bases). The specimen comprised peripheral blood, sampled 28 days after the second AZD1222 dose. This TCR came from an adult who received the AZD1222 COVID-19 vaccine. The CDR3 coding sequence is TGTGCCAGCAGCCCCCGGGGGGGGCCAAACACCATATATTTT. Translating it yields CASSPRGGPNTIYF.